The next 23 T cell receptor beta chains were all read from a single sample in a study of naive and memory T cell subsets. Four PCR rounds used nested alpha and beta constant region primers plus the SP2 primer. TCRdb called the 5' RACE reads again in MiXCR, with one record for every CDR3 protein. The sample lists 55,000 to 65,000 distinct CDR3 sequences; 8% to 9% were seen once. The library had UMIs added by 3' ligation of an oligonucleotide to TCR cDNA. The receptors here all came from a female donor in good health.

This chain uses TRBV29-1 with TRBJ2-5, with TRBD2 matching 10 bases. This CDR3 is built from 13 residues. The germline V gene encodes CDR1 SQVTM and CDR2 ANQGSEA. The V gene end was trimmed by 3 bases and the J gene end by 4 bases; junction bases not matched to a gene: 2. The chain's CDR3 is CSVEEREGETQYF. CDR3 sequence (DNA): TGCAGCGTTGAGGAGCGGGAGGGAGAGACCCAGTACTTC. Supplemented by reference TRBV29-1 and TRBJ2-5, the full variable domain reads SAVISQKPSRDICQRGTSLTIQCQVDSQVTMMFWYRQQPGQSLTLIATANQGSEATYESGFVIDKFPISRPNLTFSTLTVSNMSPEDSSIYLCSVEEREGETQYFGPGTRLLVL.

This clonotype turned up a few times. The gene calls are TRBV20-1 and TRBJ2-3; weak D call: TRBD1 (5 bases). The ends were cut back, 0 bases at V and 3 bases at J, with 7 bases in the middle. Germline loops: CDR1 DFQATT, CDR2 SNEGSKA (reference sequence). The CDR3 has 13 amino acids. CDR3: CSAREPGTDTQYF. CDR3 coding DNA: TGCAGTGCTAGAGAACCAGGGACAGATACGCAGTATTTT.

This clonotype was picked up a small number of times. The V gene is TRBV6-2 or TRBV6-3, the J gene TRBJ2-4, with a weak D call TRBD2 (5 bases). The germline V gene has CDR1 MNHEY and CDR2 SVGEGT. V gave up 7 bases and J gave up 0 bases, with 13 bases separating them. The CDR3 has 15 amino acids. CDR3 DNA sequence: TGTGCCAGCAATAATCAGAGGGTAGCCAAAAACATTCAGTACTTC. It encodes CASNNQRVAKNIQYF.

The rearrangement joins TRBV2 to TRBJ2-1; 9 bases fit TRBD2. The V gene's germline CDR1 is SNHLY and CDR2 FYNNEI. Unmatched junction bases numbered 8, after V lost 6 bases and J lost 5 bases. The CDR3 length is 15 residues. CDR3 sequence reads: CASSPGTSLNNEQFF. The CDR3 DNA sequence: TGTGCCAGCAGCCCCGGGACTAGCCTTAACAATGAGCAGTTCTTC.

This clonotype occurred a few times. The chain links TRBV19 to TRBJ1-1; D remains unclear. Germline lookup yields CDR1 LNHDA and CDR2 SQIVND (reference sequence). The ends were cut back, 0 bases at V and 1 base at J, with 3 bases in the middle. The CDR3 spans 13 residues. The CDR3 nucleotides read TGTGCCAGTAGTATAGATCGGAACACTGAAGCTTTCTTT. This gives the protein CASSIDRNTEAFF.

This sequence joins TRBV29-1 and TRBJ2-3, with D possibly called TRBD1 or TRBD2 (6 bases each). Germline V CDR1 and CDR2: SQVTM, ANQGSEA. Trimming cost V 6 bases and J 3 bases, with 22 bases left between them. The CDR3 loop spans 16 amino acids. For the CDR3, the DNA is TGCAGCGTCCAAAAGGGGGGCTCGAGGAGTACAGATACGCAGTATTTT. Translated, it gives CSVQKGGSRSTDTQYF.

The V call is TRBV2, the J call TRBJ2-2; the match to TRBD2 covers 11 bases. CDR1 SNHLY and CDR2 FYNNEI come from the germline V gene. This CDR3 has 15 residues. Unmatched junction bases numbered 2, after V lost 7 bases and J lost 1 base. This chain's CDR3 is CASTSGGMNTGELFF. CDR3 sequence (DNA): TGTGCCAGCACTAGCGGGGGGATGAACACCGGGGAGCTGTTTTTT.

CDR3 sequence: CSARDRGYEQYF. The CDR3 nucleotides read TGCAGTGCTCGGGACAGGGGTTACGAGCAGTACTTC. The rearrangement uses TRBV20-1 and TRBJ2-7; 10 bases match TRBD1. The CDR3 has 12 amino acids. J gave up 4 bases and V 5 bases, and 2 bases lay outside the gene matches. Germline values: CDR1 DFQATT, CDR2 SNEGSKA (reference sequence).

This clonotype was seen many times. The CDR3 spells CASSYTRTSVGEQFF. DNA for the CDR3: TGTGCCAGCAGTTACACCAGGACTAGTGTCGGTGAGCAGTTCTTC. The genes are TRBV6-2 or TRBV6-3 and TRBJ2-1; TRBD2 agrees at 7 bases. Germline CDR1 MNHEY, CDR2 SVGEGT. This CDR3 has 15 residues. V dropped 2 bases and J dropped 9; count of bases not matched to a gene: 10.

This chain uses TRBV20-1 with TRBJ1-6, with D possibly matching TRBD1 (5 bases). V lost 4 bases to trimming and J lost 6 bases, with 13 bases between them. Looked up from germline, CDR1 is DFQATT and CDR2 is SNEGSKA (reference sequence). This CDR3 region has 14 residues. The CDR3 region has the DNA TGCAGTGCTACAAAAGGGACGGGTAATTCACCCCTCCACTTT. It is translated as CSATKGTGNSPLHF.

The chain recombines TRBV6-6 with TRBJ2-7; TRBD1 matches at 11 bases. The CDR3 is 13 amino acids. With 10 bases clipped from V and 5 bases from J, the junction kept 7 bases outside the gene matches. Germline V gene data show CDR1 as MNHNY and CDR2 as SVGAGI (reference sequence). The CDR3 nucleotides read TGTGCCACGGGGACAGGGGGTCTCCACGAGCAGTACTTC. It encodes CATGTGGLHEQYF.

This clonotype showed up just a few times. This chain uses TRBV29-1 with TRBJ2-7; D is ambiguous. Per the germline V gene, CDR1 is SQVTM and CDR2 is ANQGSEA. The CDR3 runs 14 residues. V shed 1 base and J shed 2 bases, with 12 bases lying between them. CDR3 in amino acids: CSVEVPPPPYEQYF. The DNA for the CDR3 is TGCAGCGTTGAAGTCCCGCCTCCGCCCTACGAGCAGTACTTC.

This clonotype was picked up many times. CDR3 residues: CASRGVGPEAFF. The CDR3 DNA reads as TGTGCCAGCAGGGGGGTCGGTCCCGAAGCTTTCTTT. The chain recombines TRBV12-3 or TRBV12-4 with TRBJ1-1, with TRBD1 as a possible D gene (5 bases). Trimming stripped 6 bases from V and 8 bases from J, with 13 bases between. This CDR3 is 12 amino acids long.

This clonotype was found a few times. This chain links TRBV27 with TRBJ2-1; possible D gene TRBD2, 6 bases. The CDR3 is 17 residues long. The germline V and J ends were trimmed by 5 bases and 2 bases, with 19 bases remaining between them. Per the germline V gene, CDR1 is MNHEY and CDR2 is SMNVEV (reference sequence). CDR3 region: CASSLGPVAAAYNEQFF. The CDR3 DNA reads as TGTGCCAGCAGTCTTGGACCCGTAGCGGCGGCCTACAATGAGCAGTTCTTC.

This clonotype was counted ten times or more. The chain has TRBV19 and TRBJ1-2; TRBD1 agrees at 7 bases. Germline CDR1 is LNHDA and CDR2 is SQIVND (reference sequence). There are 11 residues in the CDR3. V dropped 9 bases and J dropped 6; count of bases not matched to a gene: 4. This CDR3 reads CARTGNHGYTF. CDR3 sequence (DNA): TGTGCCAGGACAGGGAACCATGGCTACACCTTC.

This clonotype was detected only a few times. The CDR3 DNA follows: TGTGCCAGCAGTTTTTCGGCAGGGTGGGCAGATACGCAGTATTTT. This codes for CASSFSAGWADTQYF. This sequence joins TRBV12-3 or TRBV12-4 and TRBJ2-3; possible D gene TRBD1, 5 bases. This CDR3 is built from 15 residues. V lost 3 bases, J lost 4 bases, and 14 bases lay in between.

The rearrangement uses TRBV7-2 and TRBJ2-3; D is uncertain. The V end lost 1 base, the J end lost 2 bases, and 10 bases lay between the germline ends. This CDR3 has 15 residues. The germline V gene has CDR1 SGHTA and CDR2 FQGNSA. The CDR3 spells CASSLEHHNTDTQYF. CDR3 sequence (DNA): TGTGCCAGCAGCTTAGAACACCACAACACAGATACGCAGTATTTT.

This clonotype was counted many times. DNA of the CDR3: TGTGCCAGCAGCCGTAACACAAATCAGCCCCAGCATTTT. Translation: CASSRNTNQPQHF. The chain combines TRBV14 with TRBJ1-5; D is ambiguous. V was trimmed by 4 bases and J by 4 bases, leaving 8 bases between them. The germline gives CDR1 SGHDN, CDR2 FVKESK. The CDR3 has 13 amino acids.

This clonotype came up a few times. V usage is TRBV7-8 and J usage is TRBJ2-7; 7 nucleotides match TRBD1. The germline CDR1 and CDR2 sequences are SGHVS and FQNEAQ. CDR3 length equals 13 residues. The trim removed 5 bases at V and 5 bases at J, leaving 6 bases unmatched. DNA of the CDR3: TGTGCCAGCAGCCCTAGGACAGGCCACGAGCAGTACTTC. As protein: CASSPRTGHEQYF.

This clonotype was counted at least ten times. This rearrangement joins TRBV20-1 to TRBJ2-3; a weak D match, TRBD2 (6 bases). The CDR3 runs to 12 residues. Trimming shortened V by 6 bases and J by 2 bases, and 9 bases separated the two germline ends. Per germline, CDR1 DFQATT and CDR2 SNEGSKA (reference sequence). Here the CDR3 DNA reads TGCAGTGCGGGCGGGGACACAGATACGCAGTATTTT. Its translation: CSAGGDTDTQYF.

This clonotype was observed a handful of times. The chain carries TRBV30 and TRBJ2-7; TRBD1 agrees at 9 bases. Germline V gives CDR1 GTSNPN, CDR2 SVGIG (reference sequence). The CDR3 totals 11 residues. The ends lost 3 bases at V and 13 bases at J; junction bases unmatched: 7. The CDR3 here is CAWSLRDRAYF. CDR3 in DNA: TGTGCCTGGAGCCTTCGGGACAGGGCCTACTTC. Based on the CDR3 plus reference TRBV30 and TRBJ2-7, the full variable domain is SQTIHQWPATLVQPVGSPLSLECTVEGTSNPNLYWYRQAAGRGLQLLFYSVGIGQISSEVPQNLSASRPQDRQFILSSKKLLLSDSGFYLCAWSLRDRAYFGPGTRLTVT.

This chain links TRBV7-2 with TRBJ2-3, with D tentatively TRBD1 (5 bases). CDR1 SGHTA and CDR2 FQGNSA come from the germline V gene. The CDR3 length is 16 residues. Trimming removed 5 bases at V and 3 bases at J, with 18 bases between. This CDR3 reads CASSLRTQGFTDTQYF. The CDR3 region has the DNA TGTGCCAGCAGCCTCCGGACCCAGGGTTTTACAGATACGCAGTATTTT.

V and J are TRBV24-1 and TRBJ2-2; a possible D gene is TRBD2 (5 bases). This CDR3 is built from 16 residues. V shed 3 bases and J shed 5 bases, with 15 bases lying between them. The germline V gene has CDR1 KGHDR and CDR2 SFDVKD. The CDR3, as DNA: TGTGCCACCAGTGATCCTCCGGGCCGCGGGACCGGGGAGCTGTTTTTT. Its protein product is CATSDPPGRGTGELFF.